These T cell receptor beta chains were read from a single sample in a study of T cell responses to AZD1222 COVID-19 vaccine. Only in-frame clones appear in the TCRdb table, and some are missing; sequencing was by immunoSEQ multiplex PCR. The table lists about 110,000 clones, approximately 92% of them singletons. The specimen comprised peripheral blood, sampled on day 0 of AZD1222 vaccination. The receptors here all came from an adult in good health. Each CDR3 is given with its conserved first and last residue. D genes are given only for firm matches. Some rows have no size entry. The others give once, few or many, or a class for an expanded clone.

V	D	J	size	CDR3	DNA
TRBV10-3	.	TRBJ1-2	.	CAISKDGNYGYTF	TGTGCCATCAGTAAGGACGGCAACTATGGCTACACCTTC
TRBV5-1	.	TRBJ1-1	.	CASSFQGGTNTEAFF	TGCGCCAGCAGCTTTCAAGGGGGGACAAACACTGAAGCTTTCTTT
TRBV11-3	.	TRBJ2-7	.	CASSLGAGSPYEQYF	TGTGCCAGCAGCTTAGGGGCAGGGAGCCCCTACGAGCAGTACTTC
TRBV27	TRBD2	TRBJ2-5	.	CASSYSGLAGGKTQYF	TGTGCCAGCAGTTACTCCGGACTAGCGGGGGGAAAGACCCAGTACTTC
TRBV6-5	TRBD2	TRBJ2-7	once	CASSLAGGSSYEQYF	TGTGCCAGCAGTCTAGCGGGGGGAAGCTCCTACGAGCAGTACTTC
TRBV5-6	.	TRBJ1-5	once	CASSSGSGNQPQHF	TGTGCCAGCAGCTCCGGCTCAGGCAATCAGCCCCAGCATTTT
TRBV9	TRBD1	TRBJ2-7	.	CASSGGTGVEQYF	TGTGCCAGCAGCGGCGGGACAGGGGTCGAGCAGTACTTC
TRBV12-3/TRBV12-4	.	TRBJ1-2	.	CASSFRAGDGYTF	TGTGCCAGCAGTTTTCGTGCAGGGGATGGCTACACCTTC
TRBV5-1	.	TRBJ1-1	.	CASSLADNTEAFF	TGCGCCAGCAGCTTGGCAGATAACACTGAAGCTTTCTTT
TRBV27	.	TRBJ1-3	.	CASRQQGSGNTIYF	TGTGCCAGCAGGCAACAGGGCTCTGGAAACACCATATATTTT
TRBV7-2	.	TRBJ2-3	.	CASSNSVGTDTQYF	TGTGCCAGCAGCAACTCCGTAGGCACAGATACGCAGTATTTT
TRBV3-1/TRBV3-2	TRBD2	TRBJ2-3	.	CASSSPGLAADTQYF	TGTGCCAGCAGCTCCCCGGGACTAGCGGCAGATACGCAGTATTTT
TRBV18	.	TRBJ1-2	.	CASSQESDYGYTF	TGTGCCAGCTCACAAGAGAGTGACTATGGCTACACCTTC
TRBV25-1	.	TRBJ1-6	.	CASSGRIGLNSPLHF	TGTGCCAGCAGTGGCCGAATAGGGCTTAATTCACCCCTCCACTTT
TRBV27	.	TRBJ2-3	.	CASSLRNTDTQYF	TGTGCCAGCAGTTTAAGGAACACAGATACGCAGTATTTT
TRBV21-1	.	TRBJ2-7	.	CASSGRAGEQYF	TGTGCCAGCAGCGGCCGAGCTGGCGAGCAGTACTTC
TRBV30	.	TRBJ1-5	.	CAWSADPLPNQPQHF	TGTGCCTGGAGCGCCGACCCATTACCCAATCAGCCCCAGCATTTT
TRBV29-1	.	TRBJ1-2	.	CSVPGQNLNYGYTF	TGCAGCGTTCCGGGACAAAATTTAAATTATGGCTACACCTTC
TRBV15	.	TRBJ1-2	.	CATSSRGRDYGYTF	TGTGCCACCAGCAGCCGCGGTCGCGACTATGGCTACACCTTC
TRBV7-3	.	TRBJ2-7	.	CASSLGPFPSYEQYF	TGTGCCAGCAGCTTGGGACCATTCCCTTCCTACGAGCAGTACTTC
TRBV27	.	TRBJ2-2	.	CASREWGASTGELFF	TGTGCCAGCCGAGAGTGGGGGGCAAGCACCGGGGAGCTGTTTTTT
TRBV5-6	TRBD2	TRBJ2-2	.	CASSFLTSGGPNTGELFF	TGTGCCAGCAGCTTCCTGACTAGCGGGGGGCCAAACACCGGGGAGCTGTTTTTT
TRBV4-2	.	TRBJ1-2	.	CASSQGDRSEGYTF	TGTGCCAGCAGCCAAGGGGATCGGTCGGAAGGCTACACCTTC
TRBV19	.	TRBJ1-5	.	CASSIGAELNQPQHF	TGTGCCAGTAGTATAGGGGCAGAGCTCAATCAGCCCCAGCATTTT
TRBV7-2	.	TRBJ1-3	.	CASSLALGGGSGNTIYF	TGTGCCAGCAGCTTAGCGCTCGGGGGAGGCTCTGGAAACACCATATATTTT
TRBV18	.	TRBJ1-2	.	CASSPPQSESQGYTF	TGTGCCAGCTCACCACCACAGAGCGAAAGTCAGGGCTACACCTTC
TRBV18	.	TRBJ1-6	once	CASSGTQNSPLHF	TGTGCCAGCTCCGGGACACAGAATTCACCCCTCCACTTT
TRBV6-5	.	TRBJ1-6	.	CASSMGGTPNSPLHF	TGTGCCAGCAGCATGGGTGGGACACCGAATTCACCCCTCCACTTT
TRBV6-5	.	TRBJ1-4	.	CASSLTGNNEKLFF	TGTGCCAGCAGTCTAACAGGGAACAATGAAAAACTGTTTTTT
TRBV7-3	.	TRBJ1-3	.	CASSPRLAVGNTIYF	TGTGCCAGCAGCCCCCGACTGGCAGTTGGAAACACCATATATTTT
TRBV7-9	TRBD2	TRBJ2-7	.	CASSSGSTSGYEQYF	TGTGCCAGCAGCTCTGGGTCCACTAGCGGCTACGAGCAGTACTTC
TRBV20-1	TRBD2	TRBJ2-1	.	CSASRWEGLSDNEQFF	TGCAGTGCTAGTAGGTGGGAGGGGCTGTCGGACAATGAGCAGTTCTTC
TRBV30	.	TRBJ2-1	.	CAWSVGGVDEQFF	TGTGCCTGGAGTGTAGGCGGGGTCGATGAGCAGTTCTTC
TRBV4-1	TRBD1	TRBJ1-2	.	CASSQGDRAYGYTF	TGCGCCAGCAGCCAAGGGGACAGGGCCTATGGCTACACCTTC
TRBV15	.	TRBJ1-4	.	CATSRDGQPNEKLFF	TGTGCCACCAGCAGAGATGGACAGCCTAATGAAAAACTGTTTTTT
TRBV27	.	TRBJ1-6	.	CASSLFATVGYNSPLHF	TGTGCCAGCAGTTTGTTCGCGACAGTCGGATATAATTCACCCCTCCACTTT
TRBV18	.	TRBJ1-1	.	CASSPGISRDTEAFF	TGTGCCAGCTCTCCCGGGATCTCCAGGGATACTGAAGCTTTCTTT
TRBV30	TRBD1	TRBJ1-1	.	CAWLSPEEGQSFMNTEAFF	TGTGCCTGGCTATCCCCCGAAGAGGGACAGAGTTTCATGAACACTGAAGCTTTCTTT
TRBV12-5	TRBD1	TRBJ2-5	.	CASGPGQGAGETQYF	TGTGCTAGTGGTCCCGGACAGGGGGCGGGGGAGACCCAGTACTTC
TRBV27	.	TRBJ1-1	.	CASSLSAGPTEAFF	TGTGCCAGCAGTTTATCGGCAGGGCCCACTGAAGCTTTCTTT
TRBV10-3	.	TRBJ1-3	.	CAISERAVSSGNTIYF	TGTGCCATCAGTGAGAGGGCAGTGAGCTCTGGAAACACCATATATTTT
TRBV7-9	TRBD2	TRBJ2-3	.	CASSSPVSGGAEDTQYF	TGTGCCAGCAGCTCGCCGGTTAGCGGGGGGGCCGAAGATACGCAGTATTTT
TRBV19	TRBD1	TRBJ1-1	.	CARSRTGWGTEAFF	TGTGCCAGAAGTCGGACAGGTTGGGGCACTGAAGCTTTCTTT
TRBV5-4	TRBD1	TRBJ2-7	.	CASSPGTGGYEQYF	TGTGCCAGCAGCCCCGGGACAGGGGGCTACGAGCAGTACTTC
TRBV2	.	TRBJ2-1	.	CASSDVRPDEQFF	TGTGCCAGCAGTGATGTCAGGCCGGATGAGCAGTTCTTC
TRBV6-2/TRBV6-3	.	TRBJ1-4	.	CASSYRGPATNEKLFF	TGTGCCAGCAGTTACCGGGGGCCTGCAACTAATGAAAAACTGTTTTTT
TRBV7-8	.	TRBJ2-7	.	CASSLEAPASYEQYF	TGTGCCAGCAGCTTAGAGGCGCCCGCGTCCTACGAGCAGTACTTC
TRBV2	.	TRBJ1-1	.	CASEVGSTEAFF	TGTGCCAGCGAAGTCGGGAGCACTGAAGCTTTCTTT
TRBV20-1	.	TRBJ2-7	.	CSASKGEVRDYEQYF	TGCAGTGCTAGTAAAGGGGAAGTACGGGACTACGAGCAGTACTTC
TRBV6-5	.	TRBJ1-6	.	CASSFRSSYNSPLHF	TGTGCCAGCAGTTTTCGAAGCTCCTATAATTCACCCCTCCACTTT
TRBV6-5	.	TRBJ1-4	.	CASRKVATNEKLFF	TGTGCCAGCAGAAAGGTTGCAACTAATGAAAAACTGTTTTTT
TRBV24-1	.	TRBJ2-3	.	CATSEANTDTQYF	TGTGCCACCAGTGAGGCGAACACAGATACGCAGTATTTT